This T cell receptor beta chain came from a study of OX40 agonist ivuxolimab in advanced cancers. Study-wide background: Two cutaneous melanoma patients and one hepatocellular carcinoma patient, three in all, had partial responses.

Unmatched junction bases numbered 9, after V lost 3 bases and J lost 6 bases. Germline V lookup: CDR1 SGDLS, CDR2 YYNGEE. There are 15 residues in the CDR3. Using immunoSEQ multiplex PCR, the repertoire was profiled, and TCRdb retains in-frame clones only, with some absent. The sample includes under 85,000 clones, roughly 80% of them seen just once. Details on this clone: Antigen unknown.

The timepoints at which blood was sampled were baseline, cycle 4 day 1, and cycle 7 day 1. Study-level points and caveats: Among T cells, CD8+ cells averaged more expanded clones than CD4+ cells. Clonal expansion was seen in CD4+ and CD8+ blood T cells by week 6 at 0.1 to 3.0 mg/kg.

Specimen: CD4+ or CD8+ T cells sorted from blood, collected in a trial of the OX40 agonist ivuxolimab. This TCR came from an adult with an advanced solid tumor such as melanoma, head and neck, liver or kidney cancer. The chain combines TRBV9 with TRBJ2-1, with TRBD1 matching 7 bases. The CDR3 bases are TGTGCCAGCAGCGGCTCGGGACAGACCTTCAATGAGCAGTTCTTC. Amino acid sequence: CASSGSGQTFNEQFF.